The present T cell receptor beta chain was sequenced within a study of CD8 T cells in Susac syndrome. TCR beta sequences were obtained from blood CD8+ and CD4+ T cells. It was treatment-naive patients with stable or active relapsing-remitting disease who made up the multiple sclerosis controls. Bulk CD8+ and CD4+ cells came from magnetic negative isolation; CD8+ TEMRA by FACS. The authors reverse transcribed roughly 0.45 to 1 ug RNA with random hexamers. Amplification of TCR beta CDR3 spanned 54 Vbeta and 13 Jbeta via immunoSEQ multiplex PCR. TCRdb re-called the immunoSEQ multiplex PCR reads with MiXCR, one entry per CDR3 protein. The table records about 150,000 distinct CDR3 sequences, approximately 96% of them present only once. This CDR3 is built from 16 residues. CDR1 and CDR2 (germline): MNHEY, SMNVEV (reference sequence). The germline V and J ends were trimmed by 5 bases and 0 bases, with 16 bases remaining between them.

Source material: CD8+ T cells from PBMCs. The TCR comes from a human donor with multiple sclerosis. The V call is TRBV27, the J call TRBJ1-2; D is ambiguous. The CDR3 here is CASSPSDGDSNYGYTF. The CDR3 region has the DNA TGTGCCAGCAGTCCATCCGATGGGGATTCTAACTATGGCTACACCTTC.